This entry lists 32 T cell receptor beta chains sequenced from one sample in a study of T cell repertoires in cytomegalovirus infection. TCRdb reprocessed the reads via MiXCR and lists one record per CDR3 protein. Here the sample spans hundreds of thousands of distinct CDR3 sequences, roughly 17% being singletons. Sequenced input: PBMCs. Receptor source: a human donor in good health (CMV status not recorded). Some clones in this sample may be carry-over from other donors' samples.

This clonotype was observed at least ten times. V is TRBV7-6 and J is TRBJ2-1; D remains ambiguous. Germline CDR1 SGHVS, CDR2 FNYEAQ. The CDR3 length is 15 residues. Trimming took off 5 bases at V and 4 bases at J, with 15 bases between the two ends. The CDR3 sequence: CASSPPGPRYNEQFF. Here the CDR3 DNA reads TGTGCCAGCAGCCCCCCCGGACCGAGATACAATGAGCAGTTCTTC. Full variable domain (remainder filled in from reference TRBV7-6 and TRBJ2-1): GAGVSQSPRYKVTKRGQDVALRCDPISGHVSLYWYRQALGQGPEFLTYFNYEAQQDKSGLPNDRFSAERPEGSISTLTIQRTEQRDSAMYRCASSPPGPRYNEQFFGPGTRLTVL.

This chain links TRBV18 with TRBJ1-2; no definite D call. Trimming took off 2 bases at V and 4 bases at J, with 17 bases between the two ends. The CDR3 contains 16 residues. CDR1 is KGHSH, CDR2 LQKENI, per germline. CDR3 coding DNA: TGTGCCAGCTCACCAGGATCAGGCGGGTACACCTATGGCTACACCTTC. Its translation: CASSPGSGGYTYGYTF.

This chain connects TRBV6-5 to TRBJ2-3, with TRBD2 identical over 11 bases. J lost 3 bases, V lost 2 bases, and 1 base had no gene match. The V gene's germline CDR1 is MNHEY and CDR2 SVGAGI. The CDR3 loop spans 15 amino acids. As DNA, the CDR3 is TGTGCCAGCAGTTACGGGACTAGCGGTACAGATACGCAGTATTTT. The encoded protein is CASSYGTSGTDTQYF.

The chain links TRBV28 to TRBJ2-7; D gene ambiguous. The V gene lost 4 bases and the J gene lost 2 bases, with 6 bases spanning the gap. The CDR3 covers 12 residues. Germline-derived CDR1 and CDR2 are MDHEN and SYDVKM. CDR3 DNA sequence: TGTGCCAGCAGTTCAAGTACCTACGAGCAGTACTTC. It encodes CASSSSTYEQYF.

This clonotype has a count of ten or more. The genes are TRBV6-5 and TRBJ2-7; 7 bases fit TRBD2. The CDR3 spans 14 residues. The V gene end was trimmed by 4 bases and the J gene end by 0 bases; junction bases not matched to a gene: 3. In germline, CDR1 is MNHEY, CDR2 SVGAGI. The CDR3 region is CASSSERGSYEQYF. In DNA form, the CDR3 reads TGTGCCAGCAGTTCAGAGCGGGGCTCCTACGAGCAGTACTTC.

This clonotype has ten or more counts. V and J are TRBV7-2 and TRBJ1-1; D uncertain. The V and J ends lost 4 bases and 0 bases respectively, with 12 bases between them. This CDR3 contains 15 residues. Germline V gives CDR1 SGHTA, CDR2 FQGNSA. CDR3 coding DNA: TGTGCCAGCAGCTCTCTAGGGATTATGAACACTGAAGCTTTCTTT. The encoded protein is CASSSLGIMNTEAFF. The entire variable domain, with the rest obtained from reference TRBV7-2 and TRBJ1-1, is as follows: GAGVSQSPSNKVTEKGKDVELRCDPISGHTALYWYRQSLGQGLEFLIYFQGNSAPDKSGLPSDRFSAERTGGSVSTLTIQRTQQEDSAVYLCASSSLGIMNTEAFFGQGTRLTVV.

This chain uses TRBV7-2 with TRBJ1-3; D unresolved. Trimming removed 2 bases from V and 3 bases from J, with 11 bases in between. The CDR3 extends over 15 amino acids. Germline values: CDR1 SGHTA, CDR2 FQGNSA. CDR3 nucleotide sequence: TGTGCCAGCAGCTTATGGTGGGGAGGTGGAAACACCATATATTTT. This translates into CASSLWWGGGNTIYF.

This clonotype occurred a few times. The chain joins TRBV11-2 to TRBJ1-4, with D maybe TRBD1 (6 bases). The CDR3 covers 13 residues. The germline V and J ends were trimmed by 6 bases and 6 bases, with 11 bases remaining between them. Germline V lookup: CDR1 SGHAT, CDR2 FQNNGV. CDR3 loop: CASSGGPDEKLFF. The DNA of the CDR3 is TGTGCCAGCAGTGGGGGGCCGGATGAAAAACTGTTTTTT.

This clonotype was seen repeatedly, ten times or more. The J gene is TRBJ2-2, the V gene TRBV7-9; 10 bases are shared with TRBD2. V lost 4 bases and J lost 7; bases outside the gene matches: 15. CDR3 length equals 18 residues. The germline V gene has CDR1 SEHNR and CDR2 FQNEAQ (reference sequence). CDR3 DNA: TGTGCCAGCAGCTCGTACGGACTAGCGGATCTCATCGGCGGGGAGCTGTTTTTT. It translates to CASSSYGLADLIGGELFF.

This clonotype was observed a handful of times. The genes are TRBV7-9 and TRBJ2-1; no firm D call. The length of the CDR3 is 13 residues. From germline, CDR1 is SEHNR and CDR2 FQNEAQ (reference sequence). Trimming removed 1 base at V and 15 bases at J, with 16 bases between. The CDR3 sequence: CASSLERAARPFF. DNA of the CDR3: TGTGCCAGCAGCTTAGAACGCGCGGCTCGACCGTTCTTC.

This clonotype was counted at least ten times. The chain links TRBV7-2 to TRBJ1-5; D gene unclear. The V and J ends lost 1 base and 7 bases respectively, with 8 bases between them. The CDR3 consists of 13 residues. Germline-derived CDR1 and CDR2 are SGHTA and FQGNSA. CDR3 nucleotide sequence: TGTGCCAGCAGCTTAGATGGGGTCCAGCCCCAGCATTTT. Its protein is CASSLDGVQPQHF.

The CDR3: CASSLARQPSGNTIYF. DNA for the CDR3: TGTGCCAGCAGCTTAGCACGGCAGCCCTCTGGAAACACCATATATTTT. The J gene is TRBJ1-3, the V gene TRBV7-2, with unresolved D. CDR3 length equals 16 residues. CDR1 and CDR2 (germline): SGHTA, FQGNSA. Trimming shortened V by 0 bases and J by 0 bases, and 9 bases separated the two germline ends.

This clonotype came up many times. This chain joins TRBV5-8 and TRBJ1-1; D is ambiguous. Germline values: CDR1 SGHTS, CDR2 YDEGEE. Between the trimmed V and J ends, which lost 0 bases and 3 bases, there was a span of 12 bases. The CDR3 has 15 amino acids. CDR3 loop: CASSLEGPGHTEAFF. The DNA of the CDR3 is TGTGCCAGCAGCTTGGAAGGTCCCGGGCACACTGAAGCTTTCTTT. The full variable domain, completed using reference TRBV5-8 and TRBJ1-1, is EAGVTQSPTHLIKTRGQQATLRCSPISGHTSVYWYQQALGLGLQFLLWYDEGEERNRGNFPPRFSGRQFPNYSSELNVNALELEDSALYLCASSLEGPGHTEAFFGQGTRLTVV.

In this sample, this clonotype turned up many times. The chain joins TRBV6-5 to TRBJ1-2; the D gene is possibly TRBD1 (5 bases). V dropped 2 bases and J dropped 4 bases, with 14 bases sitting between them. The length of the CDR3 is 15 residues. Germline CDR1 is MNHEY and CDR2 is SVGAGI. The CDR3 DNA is TGTGCCAGCAGTTACACTCCAGGGAGAAGCTATGGCTACACCTTC. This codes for CASSYTPGRSYGYTF.

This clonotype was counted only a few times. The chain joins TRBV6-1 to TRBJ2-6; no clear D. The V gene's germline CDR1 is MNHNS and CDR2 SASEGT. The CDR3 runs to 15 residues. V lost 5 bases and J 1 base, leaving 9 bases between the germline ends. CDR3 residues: CASSPPTSGANVLTF. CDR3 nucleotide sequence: TGTGCCAGCAGTCCCCCCACGTCTGGGGCCAACGTCCTGACTTTC.

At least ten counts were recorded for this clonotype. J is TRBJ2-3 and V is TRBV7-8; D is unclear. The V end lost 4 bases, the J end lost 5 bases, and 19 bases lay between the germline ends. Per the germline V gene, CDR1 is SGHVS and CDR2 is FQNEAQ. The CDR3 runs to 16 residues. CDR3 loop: CASSSYNALSGDTQYF. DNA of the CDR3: TGTGCCAGCAGCTCATATAACGCGTTGTCTGGAGATACGCAGTATTTT.

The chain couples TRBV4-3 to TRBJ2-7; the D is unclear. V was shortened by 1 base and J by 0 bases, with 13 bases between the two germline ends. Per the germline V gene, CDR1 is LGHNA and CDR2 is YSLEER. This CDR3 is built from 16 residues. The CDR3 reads CASSQVLSADSYEQYF. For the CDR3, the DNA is TGCGCCAGCAGCCAAGTTTTGTCGGCAGACTCCTACGAGCAGTACTTC.

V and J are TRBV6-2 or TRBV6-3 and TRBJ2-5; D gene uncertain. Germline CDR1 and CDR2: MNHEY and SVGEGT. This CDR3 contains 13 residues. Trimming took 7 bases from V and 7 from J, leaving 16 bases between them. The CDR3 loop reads CASKSDERWTQYF. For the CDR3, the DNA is TGTGCCAGCAAGTCAGACGAGCGTTGGACCCAGTACTTC.

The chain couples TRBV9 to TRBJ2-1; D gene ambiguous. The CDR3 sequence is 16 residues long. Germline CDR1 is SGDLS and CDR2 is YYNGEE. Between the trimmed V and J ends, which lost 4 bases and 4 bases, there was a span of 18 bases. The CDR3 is CASSLQVLPPYNEQFF. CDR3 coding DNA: TGTGCCAGCAGCCTCCAAGTGTTGCCCCCTTACAATGAGCAGTTCTTC. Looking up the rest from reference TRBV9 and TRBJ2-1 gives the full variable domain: DSGVTQTPKHLITATGQRVTLRCSPRSGDLSVYWYQQSLDQGLQFLIQYYNGEERAKGNILERFSAQQFPDLHSELNLSSLELGDSALYFCASSLQVLPPYNEQFFGPGTRLTVL.

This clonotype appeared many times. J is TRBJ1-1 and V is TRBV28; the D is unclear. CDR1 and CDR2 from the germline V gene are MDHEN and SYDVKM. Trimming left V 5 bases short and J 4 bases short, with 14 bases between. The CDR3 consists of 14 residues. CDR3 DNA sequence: TGTGCCAGCAGTCCGGGCCGGGGTAGCACTGAAGCTTTCTTT. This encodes CASSPGRGSTEAFF. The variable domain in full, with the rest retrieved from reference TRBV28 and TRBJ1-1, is DVKVTQSSRYLVKRTGEKVFLECVQDMDHENMFWYRQDPGLGLRLIYFSYDVKMKEKGDIPEGYSVSREKKERFSLILESASTNQTSMYLCASSPGRGSTEAFFGQGTRLTVV.

CDR3 protein: CASSLGGTAGEKLFF. Written as DNA, the CDR3 is TGTGCCAGCAGCTTGGGTGGGACAGCAGGGGAAAAACTGTTTTTT. This chain connects TRBV5-5 to TRBJ1-4; TRBD1 matches at 7 bases. This CDR3 comprises 15 residues. Germline lookup yields CDR1 SGHKS and CDR2 YYEKEE (reference sequence). With 0 bases clipped from V and 8 bases from J, the junction kept 7 bases outside the gene matches.

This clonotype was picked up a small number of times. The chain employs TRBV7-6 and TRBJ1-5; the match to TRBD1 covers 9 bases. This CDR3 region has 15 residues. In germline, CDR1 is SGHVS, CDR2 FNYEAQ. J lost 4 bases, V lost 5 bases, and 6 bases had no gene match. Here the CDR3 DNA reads TGTGCCAGCAGCCTCCGGACAGGGGAAAATCAGCCCCAGCATTTT. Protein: CASSLRTGENQPQHF.

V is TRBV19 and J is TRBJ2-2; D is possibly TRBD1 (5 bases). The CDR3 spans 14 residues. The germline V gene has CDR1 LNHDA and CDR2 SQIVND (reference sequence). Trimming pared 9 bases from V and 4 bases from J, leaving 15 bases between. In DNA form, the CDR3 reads TGTGCCAGCCAACCAACAGGTACCACCGGGGAGCTGTTTTTT. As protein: CASQPTGTTGELFF. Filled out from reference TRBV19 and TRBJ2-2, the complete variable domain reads DGGITQSPKYLFRKEGQNVTLSCEQNLNHDAMYWYRQDPGQGLRLIYYSQIVNDFQKGDIAEGYSVSREKKESFPLTVTSAQKNPTAFYLCASQPTGTTGELFFGEGSRLTVL.

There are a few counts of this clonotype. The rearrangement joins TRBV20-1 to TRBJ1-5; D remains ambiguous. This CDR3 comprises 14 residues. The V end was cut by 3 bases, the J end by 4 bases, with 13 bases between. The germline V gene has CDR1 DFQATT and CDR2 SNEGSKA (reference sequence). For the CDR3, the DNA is TGCAGTGCTAGCCAAGGACGCCGTAATCAGCCCCAGCATTTT. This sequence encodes CSASQGRRNQPQHF.

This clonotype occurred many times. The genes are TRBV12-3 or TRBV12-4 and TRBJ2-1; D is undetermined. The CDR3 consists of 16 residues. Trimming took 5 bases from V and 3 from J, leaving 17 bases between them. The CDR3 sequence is CASSTPDGSFYNEQFF. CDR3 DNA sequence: TGTGCCAGCAGTACCCCGGACGGCTCTTTCTACAATGAGCAGTTCTTC.

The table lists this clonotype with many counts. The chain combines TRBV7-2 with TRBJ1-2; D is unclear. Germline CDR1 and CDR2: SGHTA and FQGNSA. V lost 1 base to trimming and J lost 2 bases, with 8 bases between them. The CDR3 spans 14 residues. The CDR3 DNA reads TGTGCCAGCAGCTTAGACGGCGAGAACTATGGCTACACCTTC. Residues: CASSLDGENYGYTF.

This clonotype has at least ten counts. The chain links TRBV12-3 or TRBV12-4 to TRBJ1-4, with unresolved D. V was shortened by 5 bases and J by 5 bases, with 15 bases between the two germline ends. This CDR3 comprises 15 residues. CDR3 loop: CASSPGGGSNEKLFF. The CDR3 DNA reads TGTGCCAGCAGTCCCGGCGGAGGTTCCAATGAAAAACTGTTTTTT.

This CDR3 reads CASSLDRSLNTEAFF. In nucleotides, the CDR3 is TGTGCCAGCAGCTTGGACAGGAGCCTGAACACTGAAGCTTTCTTT. V gene TRBV7-3 combines with J gene TRBJ1-1; 7 nucleotides match TRBD1. Per germline, CDR1 SGHTA and CDR2 FQGTGA. This CDR3 has 15 residues. The V segment lost 3 bases and the J segment 0 bases; nucleotides outside the gene matches: 4.

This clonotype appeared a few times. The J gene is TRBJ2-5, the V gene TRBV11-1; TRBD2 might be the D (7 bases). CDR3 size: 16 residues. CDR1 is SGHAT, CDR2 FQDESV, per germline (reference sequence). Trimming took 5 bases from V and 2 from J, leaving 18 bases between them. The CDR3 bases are TGTGCCAGCAGCCGGGGGCCTAGCGGAGCGCAAGAGACCCAGTACTTC. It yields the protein CASSRGPSGAQETQYF.

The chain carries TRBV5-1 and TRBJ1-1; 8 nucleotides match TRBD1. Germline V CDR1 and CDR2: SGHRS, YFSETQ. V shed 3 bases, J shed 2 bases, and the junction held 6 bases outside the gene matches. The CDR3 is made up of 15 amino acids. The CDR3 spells CASSSQGTGNTEAFF. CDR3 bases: TGCGCCAGCAGCTCGCAGGGGACAGGAAACACTGAAGCTTTCTTT.

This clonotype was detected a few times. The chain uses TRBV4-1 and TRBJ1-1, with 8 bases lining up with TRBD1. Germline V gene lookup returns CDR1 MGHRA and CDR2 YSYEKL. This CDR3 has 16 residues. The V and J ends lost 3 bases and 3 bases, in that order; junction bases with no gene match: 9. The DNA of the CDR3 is TGCGCCAGCAGCCAGACAGGGGTCCGAGGGGACACTGAAGCTTTCTTT. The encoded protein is CASSQTGVRGDTEAFF.

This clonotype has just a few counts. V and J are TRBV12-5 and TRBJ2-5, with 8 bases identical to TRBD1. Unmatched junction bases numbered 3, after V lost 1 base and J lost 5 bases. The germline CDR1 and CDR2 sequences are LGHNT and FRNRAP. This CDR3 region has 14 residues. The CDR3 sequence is CASGLGQGYETQYF. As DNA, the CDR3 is TGTGCTAGTGGTTTGGGACAGGGGTACGAGACCCAGTACTTC.